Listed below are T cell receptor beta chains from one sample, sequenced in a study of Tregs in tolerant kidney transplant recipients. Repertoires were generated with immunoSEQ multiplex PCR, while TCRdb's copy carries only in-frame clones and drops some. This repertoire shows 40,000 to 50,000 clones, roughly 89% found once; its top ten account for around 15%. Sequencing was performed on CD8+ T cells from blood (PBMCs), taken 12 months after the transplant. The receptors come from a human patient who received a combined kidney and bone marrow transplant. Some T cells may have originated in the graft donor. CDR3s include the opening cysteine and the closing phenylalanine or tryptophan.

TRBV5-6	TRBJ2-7	CASSLGSWGRAPEQYF
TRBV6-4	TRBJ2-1	CASSDSRGRGEQFF
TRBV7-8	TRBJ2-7	CASSLGSAGAYMPYEQYF
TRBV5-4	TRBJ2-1	CASSLGLTNEQFF
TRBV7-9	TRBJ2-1	CASSLAVTSGNNEQFF
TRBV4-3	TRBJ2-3	CASSQGPSGGDTQYF
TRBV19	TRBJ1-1	CASSRQGYMDTEAFF
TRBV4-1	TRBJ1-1	CASSQEADRGDMNTEAFF
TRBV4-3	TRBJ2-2	CASSPTTGGTGELFF
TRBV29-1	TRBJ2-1	CSVPGGNSYNEQFF
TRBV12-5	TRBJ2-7	CASGLDGTSGPFTYEQYF
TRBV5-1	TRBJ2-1	CASSLAGGSSYNEQFF
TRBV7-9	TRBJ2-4	CASSPRGKLAKNIQYF
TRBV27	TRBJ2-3	CASSLDVTSGGTDTQYF
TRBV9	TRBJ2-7	CASSVGLATYEQYF
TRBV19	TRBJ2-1	CASSTTRLGYNEQFF